Below, 30 T cell receptor beta chains from the same sample are listed, as sequenced in a study of T cell repertoires in cytomegalovirus infection. The antigens for these receptors are not known. MiXCR, run by TCRdb on the reads, gives a single entry per CDR3 protein. The data hold hundreds of thousands of distinct CDR3 sequences, with approximately 42% observed a single time. Source: cultured PBMCs, taken from culture after CMV antigen stimulation. All receptors derive from a human donor in good health (CMV status not recorded). Some clones in this sample may be carry-over from other donors' samples.

The rearrangement links TRBV12-3 or TRBV12-4 to TRBJ2-1; D gene unclear. The CDR3 runs to 13 residues. V was trimmed by 6 bases and J by 7 bases, leaving 13 bases between them. CDR3 DNA: TGTGCCAGCAGGTATCTGGGCGCTAATGAGCAGTTCTTC. Residues: CASRYLGANEQFF.

The CDR3 nucleotides are TGTGCCAGCAGCTTAAGTATTCTTTCGGAGGAGCAGTTCTTC. Its protein is CASSLSILSEEQFF. This rearrangement joins TRBV7-4 to TRBJ2-1; D remains unclear. The germline V gene has CDR1 SGHVT and CDR2 SQSDAQ. Trimming shortened V by 2 bases and J by 10 bases, and 15 bases separated the two germline ends. This CDR3 contains 14 residues.

This clonotype was seen a handful of times. The DNA for the CDR3 is TGTGCCAGCTCAATTACCGGGCCCTTGGCTTCGCCCCAGCATTTT. It codes for CASSITGPLASPQHF. This sequence joins TRBV18 and TRBJ1-5, with no clear D. Trimming left V 5 bases short and J 9 bases short, with 20 bases between. This CDR3 has 15 amino acids. Germline CDR1 KGHSH, CDR2 LQKENI.

The chain joins TRBV7-2 to TRBJ1-5; D unclear. The germline V gene encodes CDR1 SGHTA and CDR2 FQGNSA. V was clipped by 1 base and J by 0 bases, with 13 bases between them. This CDR3 is built from 17 residues. CDR3 region: CASSLVPGHYSNQPQHF. The CDR3 DNA reads as TGTGCCAGCAGCTTAGTCCCAGGCCACTATAGCAATCAGCCCCAGCATTTT.

This clonotype was counted between two and nine times. The chain carries TRBV5-1 and TRBJ2-5, with D maybe TRBD2 (6 bases). The CDR3 covers 14 residues. V dropped 4 bases and J dropped 4 bases, with 14 bases sitting between them. Germline V gives CDR1 SGHRS, CDR2 YFSETQ. In DNA, the CDR3 is TGCGCCAGCAGCGTACGGGGAGGAGGAGAGACCCAGTACTTC. Translation: CASSVRGGGETQYF.

The chain combines TRBV4-1 with TRBJ1-3; no definite D call. Germline values: CDR1 MGHRA, CDR2 YSYEKL. The CDR3 consists of 16 residues. V was cut by 2 bases and J by 0 bases, with 11 bases left in between. Here the CDR3 reads CASSQTPLRSGNTIYF. In DNA, the CDR3 is TGCGCCAGCAGCCAAACACCACTTCGCTCTGGAAACACCATATATTTT.

The chain joins TRBV6-2 or TRBV6-3 to TRBJ2-5; maybe TRBD2 (7 bases). The germline V gene encodes CDR1 MNHEY and CDR2 SVGEGT. The CDR3 is 16 amino acids. V lost 6 bases and J lost 0, with 17 bases in between. The CDR3 reads CASSPRGGGDQETQYF. The DNA for the CDR3 is TGTGCCAGCAGCCCGAGGGGGGGGGGCGACCAAGAGACCCAGTACTTC.

The chain is built from TRBV2 and TRBJ2-5; either TRBD1 or TRBD2 may supply D (5 bases each). V was clipped by 3 bases and J by 1 base, with 12 bases between them. Germline CDR1 SNHLY, CDR2 FYNNEI. The CDR3 sequence is 15 residues long. The CDR3 DNA follows: TGTGCCAGCAGTGAGGGACCGGCACTCCAAGAGACCCAGTACTTC. Residues: CASSEGPALQETQYF.

This clonotype was counted a few times. The chain carries TRBV7-2 and TRBJ2-2; 7 bases are a match to TRBD1. This CDR3 spans 14 amino acids. CDR1 and CDR2 from the germline V gene are SGHTA and FQGNSA. Trimming removed 4 bases from V and 5 bases from J; junction bases left unmatched: 4. DNA for the CDR3: TGTGCCAGCAGCTCAATACAGGGGACCGGGGAGCTGTTTTTT. Translating gives CASSSIQGTGELFF.

This chain joins TRBV10-3 and TRBJ1-3; no clear D. Trimming pared 10 bases from V and 3 bases from J, leaving 10 bases between. This CDR3 has 12 amino acids. From germline, CDR1 is ENHRY and CDR2 SYGVKD. CDR3 DNA: TGTGCCACCCACGAGGTTGGAAACACCATATATTTT. Its protein product is CATHEVGNTIYF.

This clonotype occurred once. This chain connects TRBV7-6 to TRBJ2-1; D is undetermined. The germline V and J ends were trimmed by 5 bases and 7 bases, with 9 bases remaining between them. Germline loops: CDR1 SGHVS, CDR2 FNYEAQ. This CDR3 has 12 amino acids. The chain's CDR3 is CASSPWNNEQFF. CDR3 nucleotide sequence: TGTGCCAGCAGCCCCTGGAATAATGAGCAGTTCTTC.

This chain uses TRBV20-1 with TRBJ2-7; tentatively, D is TRBD2 (6 bases). V gave up 6 bases and J gave up 2 bases, with 20 bases separating them. CDR1 and CDR2 from the germline V gene are DFQATT and SNEGSKA (reference sequence). The CDR3 extends over 15 amino acids. DNA for the CDR3: TGCAGTGCACGACTGGCGGGCAGGAGGGCCTACGAGCAGTACTTC. This codes for CSARLAGRRAYEQYF.

The gene calls are TRBV20-1 and TRBJ2-3; possibly TRBD1 for D (5 bases). The V gene lost 3 bases and the J gene lost 1 base, with 11 bases spanning the gap. CDR3 size: 14 residues. From germline, CDR1 is DFQATT and CDR2 SNEGSKA (reference sequence). The CDR3 is CSASTRVGTDTQYF. The CDR3 nucleotides read TGCAGTGCTAGCACCAGGGTAGGCACAGATACGCAGTATTTT.

A few counts support this clonotype. V usage is TRBV7-8 and J usage is TRBJ1-1, with D perhaps matching TRBD1 (5 bases). Trimming removed 5 bases at V and 5 bases at J, with 21 bases between. This CDR3 is built from 16 residues. Germline CDR1 SGHVS, CDR2 FQNEAQ. In DNA, the CDR3 is TGTGCCAGCAGCAGGACAATTGGGCCCGGGTTGACTGAAGCTTTCTTT. Translating gives CASSRTIGPGLTEAFF.

The chain recombines TRBV27 with TRBJ1-1; 7 bases are shared with TRBD1. The CDR3 is 14 residues long. The V gene end was trimmed by 7 bases and the J gene end by 10 bases; junction bases not matched to a gene: 15. CDR1 is MNHEY, CDR2 SMNVEV, per germline (reference sequence). This chain's CDR3 is CASMPLAGGYSAFF. The CDR3 DNA reads TGTGCCAGCATGCCCCTCGCAGGGGGTTACTCAGCTTTCTTT.

This clonotype was found a few times. The chain has TRBV12-5 and TRBJ2-5, with TRBD1 as a possible D gene (6 bases). Germline V gene data show CDR1 as LGHNT and CDR2 as FRNRAP. V lost 7 bases and J 5 bases, leaving 14 bases between the germline ends. CDR3 length equals 13 residues. The CDR3, as DNA: TGTGCTAGTGTCCTCGACGGACAGGAGACCCAGTACTTC. Amino acid sequence: CASVLDGQETQYF.

This chain connects TRBV19 to TRBJ1-5; 12 nucleotides agree with TRBD1. Looked up from germline, CDR1 is LNHDA and CDR2 is SQIVND (reference sequence). The CDR3 has 16 residues. Trimming took 10 bases from V and 6 from J; bases not matched to a gene: 13. This CDR3 is CATSGTGGASGQPQHF. The DNA for the CDR3 is TGTGCCACCTCAGGGACAGGGGGCGCTTCTGGTCAGCCCCAGCATTTT.

This chain joins TRBV25-1 and TRBJ2-3; no clear D. Trimming took 4 bases from V and 4 from J, leaving 12 bases between them. CDR3 size: 14 residues. Germline CDR1 and CDR2: MGHDK and SYGVNS. The CDR3 reads CASSVQTGADTQYF. Here the CDR3 DNA reads TGTGCCAGCAGTGTACAAACCGGCGCAGATACGCAGTATTTT.

This clonotype came up many times. The J gene is TRBJ1-1, the V gene TRBV7-2; unclear D gene. Germline V gives CDR1 SGHTA, CDR2 FQGNSA. This CDR3 spans 13 amino acids. The V end was cut by 1 base, the J end by 4 bases, with 7 bases between. CDR3 sequence: CASSLEESTEAFF. The CDR3 DNA reads TGTGCCAGCAGCTTAGAGGAGAGCACTGAAGCTTTCTTT.

This clonotype was observed a few times. The rearrangement uses TRBV15 and TRBJ2-5; D may be TRBD1 (6 bases). From germline, CDR1 is LNHNV and CDR2 YYDKDF (reference sequence). The ends were cut back, 3 bases at V and 0 bases at J, with 20 bases in the middle. The CDR3 extends over 18 amino acids. This CDR3 is CATSSRQDARLYQETQYF. The CDR3, as DNA: TGTGCCACCAGCAGTCGACAGGACGCACGCTTGTACCAAGAGACCCAGTACTTC.

The chain recombines TRBV29-1 with TRBJ1-3; D ambiguous. The ends were cut back, 5 bases at V and 0 bases at J, with 2 bases in the middle. Germline CDR1 is SQVTM and CDR2 is ANQGSEA. The CDR3 length is 11 residues. CDR3 in amino acids: CSVFSGNTIYF. As DNA, the CDR3 is TGCAGCGTTTTCTCTGGAAACACCATATATTTT.

V usage is TRBV19 and J usage is TRBJ1-1; 7 bases are shared with TRBD1. Germline loops: CDR1 LNHDA, CDR2 SQIVND (reference sequence). The CDR3 has 15 amino acids. The V gene end was trimmed by 0 bases and the J gene end by 3 bases; junction bases not matched to a gene: 4. The CDR3 nucleotides are TGTGCCAGTAGTATAGACCAGGGGGGTGACACTGAAGCTTTCTTT. Its translation is CASSIDQGGDTEAFF.

This clonotype occurred a few times. The CDR3 reads CASSPPSGTSGYRSSYEQYF. CDR3 nucleotides: TGTGCCAGCAGTCCCCCGTCGGGGACTAGCGGTTATCGGAGCTCCTACGAGCAGTACTTC. The rearrangement joins TRBV12-3 or TRBV12-4 to TRBJ2-7, with 11 bases lining up with TRBD2. The CDR3 is made up of 20 amino acids. The junction had 18 bases not matched to a gene; V was cut back by 5 bases and J by 0 bases.

J is TRBJ2-5 and V is TRBV9; 8 positions agree with TRBD1. V lost 3 bases and J lost 4; bases outside the gene matches: 11. The CDR3 contains 16 residues. Looked up from germline, CDR1 is SGDLS and CDR2 is YYNGEE. In nucleotides, the CDR3 is TGTGCCAGCAGCGGGTACCAGGACAGGGCCACAGAGACCCAGTACTTC. As protein: CASSGYQDRATETQYF. The full variable domain, rest sourced from reference TRBV9 and TRBJ2-5, is DSGVTQTPKHLITATGQRVTLRCSPRSGDLSVYWYQQSLDQGLQFLIQYYNGEERAKGNILERFSAQQFPDLHSELNLSSLELGDSALYFCASSGYQDRATETQYFGPGTRLLVL.

The V call is TRBV7-2, the J call TRBJ2-3; tentative D call: TRBD2 (6 bases). The CDR3 contains 14 residues. The germline CDR1 and CDR2 sequences are SGHTA and FQGNSA. V was clipped by 2 bases and J by 6 bases, with 12 bases between them. CDR3 nucleotide sequence: TGTGCCAGCAGCTTACGGGGGAGATGGGATACGCAGTATTTT. Residues: CASSLRGRWDTQYF.

CDR3 residues: CASSLAGTGKAYEQYF. The DNA of the CDR3 is TGTGCCAGCAGCTTAGCGGGAACGGGGAAGGCCTACGAGCAGTACTTC. The J gene is TRBJ2-7, the V gene TRBV7-8, with D perhaps matching TRBD2 (5 bases). V lost 0 bases, J lost 2 bases, and 14 bases lay in between. CDR1 and CDR2 from the germline V gene are SGHVS and FQNEAQ. The CDR3 runs to 16 residues.

V gene TRBV20-1 combines with J gene TRBJ1-6, with 7 bases lining up with TRBD1. This CDR3 region has 14 residues. V gave up 3 bases and J gave up 4 bases; unmatched junction bases: 3. Germline V CDR1 and CDR2: DFQATT, SNEGSKA (reference sequence). CDR3 sequence: CSASKQGYNSPLHF. CDR3 DNA: TGCAGTGCTAGCAAACAGGGGTATAATTCACCCCTCCACTTT.

In the case of this clonotype: A junction end diverges from the germline sequence, so it may reflect a read error. The chain recombines TRBV2 with TRBJ2-7; D is perhaps TRBD2 (7 bases). Germline V gives CDR1 SNHLY, CDR2 FYNNEI. The CDR3 is 15 residues long. CDR3 sequence: CASSEGGPNHPGRHF. The CDR3 nucleotides are TGTGCCAGCAGTGAGGGGGGGCCAAACCACCCGGGTAGGCACTTC. The variable domain in full, with the rest retrieved from reference TRBV2 and TRBJ2-7, is EPEVTQTPSHQVTQMGQEVILRCVPISNHLYFYWYRQILGQKVEFLVSFYNNEISEKSEIFDDQFSVERPDGSNFTLKIRSTKLEDSAMYFCASSEGGPNHPGRHFGPGTRLTVT.

This sequence joins TRBV2 and TRBJ2-7, with 13 bases fitting TRBD2. There are 15 residues in the CDR3. The germline gives CDR1 SNHLY, CDR2 FYNNEI. V lost 6 bases, J lost 9 bases, and 11 bases stayed unmatched. As DNA, the CDR3 is TGTGCCAGCAGCCTCGGACTAGCGGGAGCCCTAGGGCAGTACTTC. This sequence encodes CASSLGLAGALGQYF.

This sequence joins TRBV7-2 and TRBJ1-1; D not resolved. The V end lost 1 base, the J end lost 3 bases, and 9 bases lay between the germline ends. Germline V gene sequence: CDR1 SGHTA, CDR2 FQGNSA. The CDR3 loop spans 14 amino acids. The CDR3 spells CASSLGRLHTEAFF. The CDR3 DNA is TGTGCCAGCAGCTTAGGACGACTCCACACTGAAGCTTTCTTT. The whole variable domain, remainder taken from reference TRBV7-2 and TRBJ1-1, is GAGVSQSPSNKVTEKGKDVELRCDPISGHTALYWYRQSLGQGLEFLIYFQGNSAPDKSGLPSDRFSAERTGGSVSTLTIQRTQQEDSAVYLCASSLGRLHTEAFFGQGTRLTVV.